This paragraph reports one T cell receptor (beta chain). Trimming removed 8 bases from V and 5 bases from J; junction bases left unmatched: 11. CDR1 and CDR2 (germline): KGHSH, LQKENI. There are 14 residues in the CDR3. Source study methods: Amplification of reference gene primers was used by the study to estimate nucleated cell counts. Method: immunoSEQ multiplex PCR; TCRdb's copy keeps in-frame clones and lacks some. V, J and clone size were drawn from that table, and D and trimming were deduced from the DNA. The table includes around 200,000 clones, approximately 78% detected once. These data come from a study of blood T cell repertoires in COVID-19. In the study overall: Donors in the United States, Italy and Spain gave samples during acute or convalescent COVID-19.

Sequenced sample: peripheral blood. The rearrangement joins TRBV18 to TRBJ2-7, with 8 nucleotides matching TRBD1. The origin of this receptor is a woman at least 80 years old with active or convalescent COVID-19. CDR3 sequence: CASTTGGTFNEQYF. The CDR3 DNA is TGTGCCAGCACAACAGGGGGAACATTTAACGAGCAGTACTTC.